The source of this T cell receptor (beta chain) is a study of OX40 agonist ivuxolimab in advanced cancers. Looking at the study overall: Partial responses were recorded for three patients, including one with hepatocellular carcinoma and two with cutaneous melanoma. Notes on the study in general: Dosing at 0.1 to 3.0 mg/kg was accompanied by clonal expansion of CD4+ and CD8+ blood T cells by week 6. Individuals who were partial responders at 0.1-3.0 mg/kg had clonal expansion that ranked among the lowest. On average, a greater number of expanded clones characterised CD8+ T cells relative to CD4+.

The assay was immunoSEQ multiplex PCR, and TCRdb's table has in-frame clones only and misses some. The sample includes 26,000 or so clones, 88% of them seen just once. This clone has only one observation. What it binds is unknown. The V and J ends lost 8 bases and 5 bases respectively, with 9 bases between them. Germline V gives CDR1 SNHLY, CDR2 FYNNEI. CDR3 length: 12 residues. This sequence originates from an adult with an advanced solid tumor such as melanoma, head and neck, liver or kidney cancer. The source material was CD4+ or CD8+ T cells sorted from blood, sampled in a trial of the OX40 agonist ivuxolimab. The chain joins TRBV2 to TRBJ2-2; D remains unclear. This CDR3 reads CASLSGTGELFF. DNA for the CDR3: TGTGCCAGCCTCTCTGGAACCGGGGAGCTGTTTTTT.